This TCR beta chain was captured by sequencing in a study of T cell responses to AZD1222 COVID-19 vaccine. Whole-study findings and limits: With dominance at 160-218 and 743-854, vaccine-associated CD4 TCRs spanned spike.

V lost 1 base and J 7 bases, leaving 17 bases between the germline ends. There are 15 residues in the CDR3. Germline V lookup: CDR1 SGHNT, CDR2 YYREEE (reference sequence). Sequencing used immunoSEQ multiplex PCR; TCRdb keeps in-frame clones, though not all of them. Among around 170,000 clones listed, around 90% were seen once. Concerning this clone: Its antigen is not identified.

Investigators merged groups given second doses at roughly 4 or roughly 12 weeks. This specimen consisted of peripheral blood, obtained 28 days after the second AZD1222 dose. V and J are TRBV5-4 and TRBJ1-1; no definite D call. This clonotype originated in an adult who received the AZD1222 COVID-19 vaccine. This CDR3 is CASSLIGNRVDEAFF. As DNA, the CDR3 is TGTGCCAGCAGCTTGATTGGGAATAGGGTGGATGAAGCTTTCTTT.